The 28 T cell receptor beta chains given below trace back to one sample, sequenced in a study of cytomegalovirus exposure and HLA in healthy donors. The study ran its PCR with 60 Vbeta and 13 Jbeta primers. Using immunoSEQ multiplex PCR, the repertoire was profiled, and TCRdb retains in-frame clones only, with some absent. The data show 120,000 or so clones, about 80% seen once. Sequencing input: PBMCs. These receptor sequences come from a woman in her thirties or forties in good health and CMV-seropositive.

The chain employs TRBV12-5 and TRBJ2-1; TRBD1 is a possible D gene (6 bases). Trimming cost V 3 bases and J 0 bases, with 15 bases left between them. The length of the CDR3 is 17 residues. Per the germline V gene, CDR1 is LGHNT and CDR2 is FRNRAP. The CDR3 region is CASGLGTGRSSYNEQFF. DNA for the CDR3: TGTGCTAGTGGTTTAGGTACAGGGCGAAGCTCCTACAATGAGCAGTTCTTC.

The chain has TRBV4-3 and TRBJ1-2; possible D gene TRBD1, 5 bases. Trimming took off 0 bases at V and 4 bases at J, with 12 bases between the two ends. There are 15 residues in the CDR3. From germline, CDR1 is LGHNA and CDR2 YSLEER. Here the CDR3 reads CASSQDPGGVYGYTF. CDR3 nucleotides: TGCGCCAGCAGCCAAGATCCGGGGGGGGTCTATGGCTACACCTTC.

V usage is TRBV6-5 and J usage is TRBJ2-7; D is perhaps TRBD2 (5 bases). CDR1 is MNHEY and CDR2 is SVGAGI in the germline V gene. V lost 6 bases to trimming and J lost 3 bases, with 12 bases between them. This CDR3 has 13 amino acids. The DNA of the CDR3 is TGTGCCAGCAGCTCAACCGGGGTCTACGAGCAGTACTTC. As protein: CASSSTGVYEQYF.

V is TRBV4-1 and J is TRBJ2-2; possibly TRBD1 for D (6 bases). Germline lookup yields CDR1 MGHRA and CDR2 YSYEKL. V dropped 0 bases and J dropped 6 bases, with 14 bases sitting between them. The CDR3 length is 16 residues. The CDR3 bases are TGCGCCAGCAGCCAAGAAGGGGGAGATGTCCCCGGGGAGCTGTTTTTT. Protein: CASSQEGGDVPGELFF.

Comments on this clone: One junction end disagrees with the germline gene, perhaps due to a read error. V is TRBV7-7 and J is TRBJ2-2; 7 nucleotides match TRBD2. Germline CDR1 and CDR2: SSHAT and FNYEAQ (reference sequence). The CDR3 consists of 16 residues. The CDR3 reads CASSLNTGGDTGELFF. The CDR3 coding sequence is TGTGCTAGCAGCTTAAATACGGGAGGAGACACCGGGGAGCTGTTTTTT.

The DNA for the CDR3 is TGTGCCAGCAGCTTGGGGGACAGGGTACACGAGCAGTACTTC. This translates into CASSLGDRVHEQYF. The chain employs TRBV5-5 and TRBJ2-7; 9 bases match TRBD1. Trimming took 0 bases from V and 5 from J; bases not matched to a gene: 3. From germline, CDR1 is SGHKS and CDR2 YYEKEE (reference sequence). This CDR3 has 14 residues. Filled out from reference TRBV5-5 and TRBJ2-7, the complete variable domain reads DAGVTQSPTHLIKTRGQQVTLRCSPISGHKSVSWYQQVLGQGPQFIFQYYEKEERGRGNFPDRFSARQFPNYSSELNVNALLLGDSALYLCASSLGDRVHEQYFGPGTRLTVT.

The chain has TRBV6-5 and TRBJ2-5; 11 bases line up with TRBD2. CDR3 length: 16 residues. CDR1 and CDR2 from the germline V gene are MNHEY and SVGAGI. J was trimmed by 2 bases and V by 2 bases; bases with no gene match: 4. The CDR3 is CASSYALAGGQETQYF. Written as DNA, the CDR3 is TGTGCCAGCAGTTACGCCCTAGCGGGGGGACAAGAGACCCAGTACTTC.

This clone was seen just once. The chain has TRBV27 and TRBJ2-5; D perhaps matches TRBD1 (6 bases). The J call is doubtful: the DNA matches TRBJ2-7 better. The CDR3 has 15 amino acids. Germline CDR1 and CDR2: MNHEY and SMNVEV (reference sequence). The CDR3 nucleotides are TGTGCCAGCAGTTTAGGGCTACAGGGCTCCTACGAGCAGTACTTC. Translation: CASSLGLQGSYEQYF.

The rearrangement uses TRBV5-4 and TRBJ1-4, with no clear D. CDR1 SGHNT and CDR2 YYREEE come from the germline V gene (reference sequence). V shed 3 bases and J shed 2 bases, with 8 bases lying between them. CDR3 length: 14 amino acids. The CDR3: CASSSPGTNEKLFF. The CDR3 region has the DNA TGTGCCAGCAGCTCTCCGGGTACTAATGAAAAACTGTTTTTT.

The J gene is TRBJ2-4, the V gene TRBV27; 10 bases map to TRBD1. Germline V gives CDR1 MNHEY, CDR2 SMNVEV (reference sequence). Unmatched junction bases numbered 10, after V lost 5 bases and J lost 0 bases. The CDR3 has 18 residues. The CDR3 DNA is TGTGCCAGCAGTGTCACCCGGACAGGGGGTCTAGCCAAAAACATTCAGTACTTC. This codes for CASSVTRTGGLAKNIQYF.

The chain links TRBV5-1 to TRBJ1-1, with D possibly TRBD1 on 5 matching bases. Trimming stripped 3 bases from V and 0 bases from J, with 12 bases between. The CDR3 contains 15 residues. CDR1 and CDR2 from the germline V gene are SGHRS and YFSETQ. The CDR3 region is CASSSSTVLNTEAFF. Written as DNA, the CDR3 is TGCGCCAGCAGCTCATCGACAGTTTTGAACACTGAAGCTTTCTTT.

V usage is TRBV19 and J usage is TRBJ1-1; TRBD1 aligns across 10 bases. There are 14 residues in the CDR3. Germline V CDR1 and CDR2: LNHDA, SQIVND (reference sequence). Losses at the gene ends were 5 bases for V and 4 bases for J; bases not matched to a gene: 4. The CDR3 sequence: CASSLGQGGTEAFF. CDR3 bases: TGTGCCAGTAGTCTCGGACAGGGGGGCACTGAAGCTTTCTTT. Complete variable domain (other parts from reference TRBV19 and TRBJ1-1): DGGITQSPKYLFRKEGQNVTLSCEQNLNHDAMYWYRQDPGQGLRLIYYSQIVNDFQKGDIAEGYSVSREKKESFPLTVTSAQKNPTAFYLCASSLGQGGTEAFFGQGTRLTVV.

CDR3 DNA: TGTGCCAGCAGTTTTGGCGGGGTAGGGGATACGCAGTATTTT. It translates to CASSFGGVGDTQYF. This rearrangement joins TRBV27 to TRBJ2-3, with a weak D call TRBD2 (6 bases). With 3 bases removed from V and 6 bases from J, the gap between germline ends came to 13 bases. Germline CDR1 MNHEY, CDR2 SMNVEV (reference sequence). The CDR3 has 14 residues.

The V and J genes are TRBV6-6 and TRBJ2-7, with unresolved D. Trimming took off 2 bases at V and 7 bases at J, with 6 bases between the two ends. This CDR3 is 11 amino acids long. Per the germline V gene, CDR1 is MNHNY and CDR2 is SVGAGI (reference sequence). The chain's CDR3 is CASSYEREQYF. The CDR3 bases are TGTGCCAGCAGTTACGAACGGGAGCAGTACTTC.

This chain uses TRBV5-1 with TRBJ1-2, with 8 bases identical to TRBD1. The CDR3 totals 13 residues. Germline CDR1 reads SGHRS; CDR2 reads YFSETQ. The junction had 3 bases not matched to a gene; V was cut back by 4 bases and J by 4 bases. The CDR3, as DNA: TGCGCCAGCAGCCAGGGACAGGTCTATGGCTACACCTTC. It specifies CASSQGQVYGYTF.

V and J are TRBV6-1 and TRBJ2-3; TRBD2 aligns across 10 bases. The CDR3 is 16 residues long. V lost 4 bases to trimming and J lost 0 bases; unmatched junction nucleotides: 4. Germline V gives CDR1 MNHNS, CDR2 SASEGT. Written as DNA, the CDR3 is TGTGCCAGCAGTGTCCTAGCGGGAGCTAGCACAGATACGCAGTATTTT. This gives the protein CASSVLAGASTDTQYF.

The rearrangement joins TRBV4-3 to TRBJ2-6; D ambiguous. Germline lookup yields CDR1 LGHNA and CDR2 YSLEER. V was clipped by 4 bases and J by 2 bases, with 9 bases between them. The CDR3 extends over 15 amino acids. CDR3 DNA sequence: TGCGCCAGCAGCCTCCCGAGCCCTGGGGCCAACGTCCTGACTTTC. It yields the protein CASSLPSPGANVLTF.

The chain couples TRBV2 to TRBJ2-2, with D tentatively TRBD1 (6 bases). The CDR3 is 15 residues long. CDR1 is SNHLY and CDR2 is FYNNEI in the germline V gene. V was cut by 6 bases and J by 0 bases, with 11 bases left in between. The CDR3 is CASRLSGANTGELFF. Here the CDR3 DNA reads TGTGCCAGCAGACTTTCAGGGGCGAACACCGGGGAGCTGTTTTTT.

This chain joins TRBV10-2 and TRBJ2-2; no firm D call. This CDR3 spans 15 amino acids. Trimming cost V 10 bases and J 0 bases, with 15 bases left between them. Germline V CDR1 and CDR2: WSHSY, SAAADI. The CDR3 loop reads CATPSGQANTGELFF. The CDR3 DNA reads as TGCGCCACCCCATCGGGTCAAGCGAACACCGGGGAGCTGTTTTTT.

CDR3 sequence (DNA): TGTGCCAGCATTTGGGGGGAAGTCTTGTTGAACACTGAAGCTTTCTTT. Encoded protein: CASIWGEVLLNTEAFF. The J gene is TRBJ1-1, the V gene TRBV6-4; D may be TRBD1 (5 bases). Looked up from germline, CDR1 is MRHNA and CDR2 is SNTAGT. The CDR3 is 16 amino acids. The V and J ends lost 7 bases and 0 bases respectively, with 18 bases between them.

This clone was picked up a small number of times. The V call is TRBV19, the J call TRBJ2-2; weak D call: TRBD2 (6 bases). From germline, CDR1 is LNHDA and CDR2 SQIVND (reference sequence). This CDR3 is built from 12 residues. V lost 9 bases and J lost 7, with 12 bases in between. CDR3 DNA sequence: TGTGCCAGCGGGACTCCCGACGGGGAGCTGTTTTTT. It translates to CASGTPDGELFF. Full variable domain (remainder filled in from reference TRBV19 and TRBJ2-2): DGGITQSPKYLFRKEGQNVTLSCEQNLNHDAMYWYRQDPGQGLRLIYYSQIVNDFQKGDIAEGYSVSREKKESFPLTVTSAQKNPTAFYLCASGTPDGELFFGEGSRLTVL.

A few counts support this clone. The gene calls are TRBV7-9 and TRBJ1-2, with a possible D match to TRBD1 (6 bases). This CDR3 has 13 amino acids. Germline CDR1 reads SEHNR; CDR2 reads FQNEAQ (reference sequence). V lost 2 bases and J lost 9, with 13 bases in between. In DNA form, the CDR3 reads TGTGCCAGCAGCTTACAATCAGGGGTTAGCTACACCTTC. Protein: CASSLQSGVSYTF.

This sequence joins TRBV19 and TRBJ1-2; D might be TRBD1 (5 bases). This CDR3 has 14 amino acids. V lost 3 bases, J lost 6 bases, and 14 bases lay in between. CDR1 and CDR2 from the germline V gene are LNHDA and SQIVND (reference sequence). CDR3 loop: CASSITTDSDGYTF. The CDR3 DNA is TGTGCCAGTAGTATTACGACAGACTCTGATGGCTACACCTTC.

This clone is categorized as medium-sized. The chain employs TRBV7-2 and TRBJ1-5; D ambiguous. V dropped 1 base and J dropped 3 bases, with 10 bases sitting between them. The CDR3 extends over 15 amino acids. CDR1 is SGHTA, CDR2 FQGNSA, per germline. The CDR3 loop reads CASSLDPLANQPQHF. CDR3 coding DNA: TGTGCCAGCAGCTTAGATCCCCTGGCCAATCAGCCCCAGCATTTT.

A single count supports this clone. The gene calls are TRBV7-3 and TRBJ2-1, with TRBD1 matching 7 bases. The J segment lost 2 bases and the V segment lost 5 bases, leaving 6 bases of the junction unmatched. The CDR3 consists of 15 residues. The germline V gene encodes CDR1 SGHTA and CDR2 FQGTGA. CDR3 nucleotides: TGTGCCAGCAGCCTGACCGGGACAGCCTACAATGAGCAGTTCTTC. Amino acid sequence: CASSLTGTAYNEQFF.

The V gene is TRBV9, the J gene TRBJ2-2, with TRBD1 matching 8 bases. The CDR3 is 16 residues long. CDR1 is SGDLS and CDR2 is YYNGEE in the germline V gene. J lost 5 bases, V lost 0 bases, and 6 bases had no gene match. The CDR3 sequence is CASSVDGTGGTGELFF. DNA for the CDR3: TGTGCCAGCAGCGTAGACGGGACAGGAGGGACCGGGGAGCTGTTTTTT.

The chain employs TRBV10-1 and TRBJ2-7, with TRBD1 matching over 8 bases. Germline V gene data show CDR1 as WNHNN and CDR2 as SYGVQD (reference sequence). This CDR3 has 15 residues. V lost 1 base to trimming and J lost 6 bases; unmatched junction nucleotides: 8. CDR3 in DNA: TGCGCCAGCAGTGAGTTTGCCAGGGGGCCTGGCGAGCAGTACTTC. Residues: CASSEFARGPGEQYF.

V usage is TRBV18 and J usage is TRBJ2-7; tentatively, D is TRBD2 (5 bases). V was shortened by 2 bases and J by 3 bases, with 20 bases between the two germline ends. The germline V gene encodes CDR1 KGHSH and CDR2 LQKENI. The CDR3 spans 17 residues. The CDR3, as DNA: TGTGCCAGCTCACCAGAGCAAGAGAGGGTCCTAGGCTACGAGCAGTACTTC. Translated: CASSPEQERVLGYEQYF.